This entry lists 31 T cell receptor beta chains sequenced from one sample in a study of cytomegalovirus exposure and HLA in healthy donors. 60 Vbeta and 13 Jbeta primers were used in PCR. Only in-frame clones appear in the TCRdb table, and some are missing; sequencing was by immunoSEQ multiplex PCR. The table lists around 150,000 clones, approximately 80% of them singletons. The specimen sequenced was PBMCs. The receptors were gathered from a male donor in good health and CMV-seronegative.

V and J are TRBV4-3 and TRBJ1-2; D might be TRBD1 (5 bases). Germline V CDR1 and CDR2: LGHNA, YSLEER. The CDR3 is made up of 16 amino acids. V lost 0 bases and J lost 5, with 16 bases in between. The chain's CDR3 is CASSQDAQAGRYGYTF. CDR3 sequence (DNA): TGCGCCAGCAGCCAAGACGCCCAGGCAGGGCGGTATGGCTACACCTTC.

This chain uses TRBV10-1 with TRBJ2-2, with TRBD2 identical over 7 bases. The CDR3 spans 16 residues. Trimming removed 5 bases from V and 4 bases from J; junction bases left unmatched: 10. Germline V lookup: CDR1 WNHNN, CDR2 SYGVQD (reference sequence). CDR3 nucleotides: TGCGCCAGCAGTCTGTACGGGGGGACGGCCACCGGGGAGCTGTTTTTT. Protein sequence: CASSLYGGTATGELFF.

This chain links TRBV7-9 with TRBJ1-1, with a weak D call TRBD1 (5 bases). This CDR3 spans 13 amino acids. V was cut by 5 bases and J by 4 bases, with 11 bases left in between. Per germline, CDR1 SEHNR and CDR2 FQNEAQ (reference sequence). CDR3 amino acids: CASSIQEGTEAFF. The DNA of the CDR3 is TGTGCCAGCAGCATACAGGAGGGCACTGAAGCTTTCTTT.

The V and J genes are TRBV30 and TRBJ1-6; the D gene is possibly TRBD1 (5 bases). CDR1 and CDR2 from the germline V gene are GTSNPN and SVGIG (reference sequence). The CDR3 totals 14 residues. Trimming cost V 0 bases and J 10 bases, with 13 bases left between them. The CDR3 loop reads CAWSVGPQGSPLHF. DNA for the CDR3: TGTGCCTGGAGTGTGGGTCCTCAGGGCTCACCCCTCCACTTT.

This chain links TRBV29-1 with TRBJ2-5; D is uncertain. The tail of the sequence fits TRBJ2-7 better, so the J call may be wrong. CDR1 and CDR2 from the germline V gene are SQVTM and ANQGSEA. This CDR3 comprises 11 residues. This chain's CDR3 is CSVYRSYEQYF. The CDR3 DNA reads TGCAGCGTTTACCGGTCCTACGAGCAGTACTTC.

The sample holds one count of this clone. An end of the junction differs from the germline gene, which may be a read error. The chain has TRBV4-2 and TRBJ1-2; 7 bases map to TRBD1. The germline gives CDR1 LGHNA, CDR2 YNFKEQ. The CDR3 covers 18 residues. The CDR3 here is CASGQDITGVRGNYGYTF. CDR3 in DNA: TGTGCCAGCGGCCAAGATATAACAGGGGTAAGGGGAAACTATGGCTACACCTTC.

This sequence joins TRBV7-2 and TRBJ1-2, with TRBD1 identical over 10 bases. V shed 5 bases, J shed 3 bases, and the junction held 6 bases outside the gene matches. This CDR3 spans 15 amino acids. Germline V gene data show CDR1 as SGHTA and CDR2 as FQGNSA. The CDR3 sequence: CASSTPGTGDYGYTF. The CDR3 nucleotides read TGTGCCAGCAGCACCCCCGGGACAGGGGACTATGGCTACACCTTC.

The V call is TRBV20-1, the J call TRBJ1-3; the D gene is possibly TRBD1 (5 bases). Germline V gene lookup returns CDR1 DFQATT and CDR2 SNEGSKA (reference sequence). The V and J ends lost 4 bases and 4 bases respectively, with 5 bases between them. This CDR3 contains 11 residues. This chain's CDR3 is CSATGGNTIYF. The CDR3 region has the DNA TGCAGTGCTACAGGGGGAAACACCATATATTTT.

The chain employs TRBV5-1 and TRBJ2-7, with TRBD1 matching over 8 bases. V lost 3 bases, J lost 1 base, and 6 bases stayed unmatched. The CDR3 is made up of 15 amino acids. Germline V gene data show CDR1 as SGHRS and CDR2 as YFSETQ. This CDR3 is CASSWGTGPSYEQYF. The CDR3 nucleotides are TGCGCCAGCAGCTGGGGGACAGGACCTTCCTACGAGCAGTACTTC.

This rearrangement joins TRBV7-9 to TRBJ1-2, with 9 nucleotides matching TRBD1. V gave up 9 bases and J gave up 8 bases; unmatched junction bases: 13. The CDR3 sequence is 14 residues long. The germline V gene has CDR1 SEHNR and CDR2 FQNEAQ (reference sequence). In DNA form, the CDR3 reads TGTGCCAGTGATATCGCGGGGACAGGGAGAGGCTACACCTTC. It is translated as CASDIAGTGRGYTF.

The chain links TRBV15 to TRBJ1-2, with TRBD1 as a possible D gene (5 bases). The CDR3 extends over 14 amino acids. The germline gives CDR1 LNHNV, CDR2 YYDKDF (reference sequence). The V and J ends lost 6 bases and 8 bases respectively, with 19 bases between them. In nucleotides, the CDR3 is TGTGCCACCAGTCCGGGACTGACTCCTCCGGGCTACACCTTC. It translates to CATSPGLTPPGYTF. Full variable domain (missing parts from reference TRBV15 and TRBJ1-2): DAMVIQNPRYQVTQFGKPVTLSCSQTLNHNVMYWYQQKSSQAPKLLFHYYDKDFNNEADTPDNFQSRRPNTSFCFLDIRSPGLGDTAMYLCATSPGLTPPGYTFGSGTRLTVV.

The chain couples TRBV11-2 to TRBJ2-5, with 8 nucleotides matching TRBD1. CDR3 length equals 17 residues. Germline CDR1 reads SGHAT; CDR2 reads FQNNGV. Trimming cost V 5 bases and J 3 bases; bases outside gene matches: 14. As DNA, the CDR3 is TGTGCCAGCAGCATACCGTGGACAGGGATTAAAAAAGAGACCCAGTACTTC. Protein: CASSIPWTGIKKETQYF.

The rearrangement links TRBV29-1 to TRBJ2-3, with 7 bases lining up with TRBD1. Germline CDR1 reads SQVTM; CDR2 reads ANQGSEA. CDR3 length: 12 amino acids. The trim removed 7 bases at V and 1 base at J, leaving 2 bases unmatched. The CDR3 coding sequence is TGCAGCGCCACAGGGGGCACAGATACGCAGTATTTT. Protein sequence: CSATGGTDTQYF.

The chain employs TRBV30 and TRBJ2-3; no definite D call. V lost 8 bases to trimming and J lost 0 bases, with 12 bases between them. Germline V gene data show CDR1 as GTSNPN and CDR2 as SVGIG (reference sequence). This CDR3 is built from 13 residues. The CDR3 spells CALQVHSTDTQYF. CDR3 DNA sequence: TGTGCCCTGCAGGTCCACAGCACAGATACGCAGTATTTT.

The rearrangement links TRBV4-2 to TRBJ2-6, with D tentatively TRBD1 (6 bases). Trimming stripped 0 bases from V and 4 bases from J, with 10 bases between. This CDR3 is built from 16 residues. Germline-derived CDR1 and CDR2 are LGHNA and YNFKEQ. The CDR3 DNA follows: TGTGCCAGCAGCCAAGATTTGGGGGCCGGGGCCAACGTCCTGACTTTC. Translation: CASSQDLGAGANVLTF.

The gene calls are TRBV13 and TRBJ2-7; no clear D gene. Germline V gene data show CDR1 as PRHDT and CDR2 as FYEKMQ (reference sequence). The germline V and J ends were trimmed by 4 bases and 0 bases, with 7 bases remaining between them. The CDR3 loop spans 13 amino acids. This CDR3 reads CASSSLDSYEQYF. The CDR3 region has the DNA TGTGCCAGCAGCTCCCTAGACTCCTACGAGCAGTACTTC.

The gene calls are TRBV2 and TRBJ1-1, with a tentative D call TRBD1 (5 bases). CDR3 length: 13 residues. Germline V gives CDR1 SNHLY, CDR2 FYNNEI. V gave up 4 bases and J gave up 3 bases, with 9 bases separating them. Here the CDR3 DNA reads TGTGCCAGCAGTGGACAGCGAGACACTGAAGCTTTCTTT. It is translated as CASSGQRDTEAFF.

This clone has only one observation. CDR3 coding DNA: TGTGCCAGTAGTATTGAGTACAGCCGATATAGCAATCAGCCCCAGCATTTT. It translates to CASSIEYSRYSNQPQHF. V gene TRBV19 combines with J gene TRBJ1-5, with D uncertain. This CDR3 spans 17 amino acids. Germline assignment: CDR1 LNHDA and CDR2 SQIVND (reference sequence). V lost 3 bases, J lost 0 bases, and 15 bases lay in between. The full variable domain, its missing parts supplied by reference TRBV19 and TRBJ1-5, is DGGITQSPKYLFRKEGQNVTLSCEQNLNHDAMYWYRQDPGQGLRLIYYSQIVNDFQKGDIAEGYSVSREKKESFPLTVTSAQKNPTAFYLCASSIEYSRYSNQPQHFGDGTRLSIL.

In this sample, this clone turned up a few times. This chain uses TRBV7-9 with TRBJ2-2, with a possible D match to TRBD1 (6 bases). The CDR3 spans 14 residues. Deletions cut 4 bases from V and 6 bases from J, with 12 bases between. Per the germline V gene, CDR1 is SEHNR and CDR2 is FQNEAQ (reference sequence). The CDR3 region has the DNA TGTGCCAGCAGCTCCCCCACAGGGCCCGGGGAGCTGTTTTTT. Residues: CASSSPTGPGELFF.

DNA of the CDR3: TGTGCCAGCAGCTTGAGAGTGCGGCGGGCCACAGATACGCAGTATTTT. Translating it yields CASSLRVRRATDTQYF. This chain links TRBV5-4 with TRBJ2-3, with a weak D call TRBD2 (5 bases). The ends were cut back, 1 base at V and 2 bases at J, with 14 bases in the middle. This CDR3 is built from 16 residues. Germline V gene lookup returns CDR1 SGHNT and CDR2 YYREEE (reference sequence).

V usage is TRBV5-1 and J usage is TRBJ2-1, with D possibly being TRBD2 (6 bases). The CDR3 covers 19 residues. Between the trimmed V and J ends, which lost 2 bases and 7 bases, there was a span of 28 bases. Germline V CDR1 and CDR2: SGHRS, YFSETQ. CDR3 loop: CASSFWRLDFPGAPNEQFF. The CDR3 DNA reads TGCGCCAGCAGCTTTTGGAGACTAGACTTCCCGGGAGCGCCGAATGAGCAGTTCTTC.

V usage is TRBV7-3 and J usage is TRBJ2-1; a weak D match, TRBD2 (6 bases). This CDR3 contains 14 residues. The germline V gene encodes CDR1 SGHTA and CDR2 FQGTGA. Trimming shortened V by 2 bases and J by 5 bases, and 10 bases separated the two germline ends. This chain's CDR3 is CASSLAGSNNEQFF. The CDR3 DNA reads as TGTGCCAGCAGCTTAGCGGGGTCAAACAATGAGCAGTTCTTC. The entire variable domain, with the rest obtained from reference TRBV7-3 and TRBJ2-1, is as follows: GAGVSQTPSNKVTEKGKYVELRCDPISGHTALYWYRQSLGQGPEFLIYFQGTGAADDSGLPNDRFFAVRPEGSVSTLKIQRTERGDSAVYLCASSLAGSNNEQFFGPGTRLTVL.

The chain is built from TRBV6-5 and TRBJ2-1, with D possibly matching TRBD2 (7 bases). The CDR3 is 16 amino acids. Trimming took 1 base from V and 2 from J, leaving 12 bases between them. CDR1 MNHEY and CDR2 SVGAGI come from the germline V gene. The CDR3 DNA reads TGTGCCAGCAGTTACTGGGGGGGGGCCCCCTACAATGAGCAGTTCTTC. Residues: CASSYWGGAPYNEQFF.

V is TRBV6-5 and J is TRBJ1-2, with no clear D. The germline V and J ends were trimmed by 2 bases and 8 bases, with 18 bases remaining between them. This CDR3 region has 15 residues. Per germline, CDR1 MNHEY and CDR2 SVGAGI. The CDR3 DNA reads TGTGCCAGCAGTTACGCCCAGATCCCCCTAGAAGGCTACACCTTC. Amino acid sequence: CASSYAQIPLEGYTF.

The rearrangement uses TRBV4-3 and TRBJ1-2; perhaps TRBD1 as D (5 bases). The CDR3 loop spans 16 amino acids. CDR1 is LGHNA and CDR2 is YSLEER in the germline V gene. Trimming removed 1 base from V and 6 bases from J, with 18 bases in between. DNA of the CDR3: TGCGCCAGCAGCCAAGTGCTAGCAGGGAGGAATGATGGCTACACCTTC. Protein product: CASSQVLAGRNDGYTF.

The chain carries TRBV4-1 and TRBJ2-5; D is perhaps TRBD2 (5 bases). The CDR3 sequence is 16 residues long. The V gene lost 3 bases and the J gene lost 4 bases, with 18 bases spanning the gap. CDR1 and CDR2 from the germline V gene are MGHRA and YSYEKL. In DNA, the CDR3 is TGCGCCAGCAGCCAGAGCCCCGGGCTGGCGGGAGAGACCCAGTACTTC. Encoded protein: CASSQSPGLAGETQYF.

J is TRBJ1-2 and V is TRBV10-3; 8 bases line up with TRBD1. The CDR3 is 12 residues long. Germline V gene lookup returns CDR1 ENHRY and CDR2 SYGVKD. V shed 9 bases, J shed 7 bases, and the junction held 7 bases outside the gene matches. The CDR3 DNA reads as TGTGCCATGTCCACAGGGGGAAGTGGCTACACCTTC. This sequence encodes CAMSTGGSGYTF.

The chain joins TRBV10-2 to TRBJ1-6, with D tentatively TRBD1 (5 bases). The CDR3 runs to 15 residues. Deletions cut 4 bases from V and 7 bases from J, with 14 bases between. Germline values: CDR1 WSHSY, CDR2 SAAADI. DNA of the CDR3: TGCGCCAGCAGTGGGATAGGGGATACGAATTCACCCCTCCACTTT. Translation: CASSGIGDTNSPLHF.

In this sample, this clone turned up once. The V call is TRBV10-3, the J call TRBJ1-1, with 8 bases that match TRBD1. The CDR3 is 14 amino acids. Losses at the gene ends were 6 bases for V and 1 base for J; bases not matched to a gene: 4. The germline CDR1 and CDR2 sequences are ENHRY and SYGVKD. CDR3 amino acids: CAISDTGGNTEAFF. The CDR3, as DNA: TGTGCCATCAGCGATACAGGGGGGAACACTGAAGCTTTCTTT.

The chain carries TRBV28 and TRBJ1-4, with D perhaps TRBD1 (6 bases). V lost 7 bases to trimming and J lost 7 bases, with 25 bases between them. The CDR3 totals 17 residues. The germline V gene has CDR1 MDHEN and CDR2 SYDVKM. The CDR3 sequence is CASKPPRGGGAGEKLFF. CDR3 DNA sequence: TGTGCCAGCAAACCTCCCCGAGGGGGGGGCGCCGGTGAAAAACTGTTTTTT.

The chain has TRBV7-2 and TRBJ1-5; a possible D gene is TRBD1 (6 bases). Germline V lookup: CDR1 SGHTA, CDR2 FQGNSA. V was clipped by 1 base and J by 6 bases, with 10 bases between them. CDR3 length: 14 amino acids. CDR3 residues: CASSLDRVGQPQHF. Here the CDR3 DNA reads TGTGCCAGCAGCTTAGACAGGGTGGGTCAGCCCCAGCATTTT.